A single sample is the source of the 12 T cell receptor beta chains below, sequenced in a study of response to subunit inactivated influenza vaccine. MiXCR, run by TCRdb on the RT-PCR reads, gives a single entry per CDR3 protein. The table has about 800,000 distinct CDR3 sequences, less than 25% seen once; the top ten hold 10%. The sample consisted of PBMCs from blood, taken 5 to 6 days after vaccination. These receptors came from a man in his forties or fifties who received an inactivated influenza vaccine.

This clonotype was recorded a few times. The V gene is TRBV28, the J gene TRBJ1-6; D perhaps matches TRBD1 (6 bases). The CDR3 is 13 residues long. Germline values: CDR1 MDHEN, CDR2 SYDVKM. Trimming cost V 8 bases and J 9 bases, with 14 bases left between them. This CDR3 is CASVTTGPSPLHF. For the CDR3, the DNA is TGTGCCAGCGTGACCACAGGGCCTTCACCCCTCCACTTT.

The chain couples TRBV12-3 or TRBV12-4 to TRBJ2-5; the D gene is possibly TRBD1 (5 bases). Trimming pared 5 bases from V and 7 bases from J, leaving 8 bases between. CDR3 length: 11 residues. This chain's CDR3 is CASSAQGTQYF. DNA for the CDR3: TGTGCCAGCAGTGCGCAGGGGACCCAGTACTTC.

The chain recombines TRBV6-1 with TRBJ2-2; TRBD1 might be the D (5 bases). The V end lost 4 bases, the J end lost 4 bases, and 10 bases lay between the germline ends. The CDR3 is 14 amino acids. Germline CDR1 reads MNHNS; CDR2 reads SASEGT. The CDR3 coding sequence is TGTGCCAGCAGTGCGGACAAGGCCACCGGGGAGCTGTTTTTT. Translation gives CASSADKATGELFF.

This chain uses TRBV5-5 with TRBJ2-5, with no clear D. CDR3 length: 13 residues. The V end lost 4 bases, the J end lost 3 bases, and 10 bases lay between the germline ends. Germline V gives CDR1 SGHKS, CDR2 YYEKEE (reference sequence). The CDR3 region is CASSKVGEETQYF. The CDR3 nucleotides read TGTGCCAGCAGCAAGGTGGGCGAAGAGACCCAGTACTTC.

V usage is TRBV3-1 and J usage is TRBJ2-5; tentative D call: TRBD2 (6 bases). Germline V lookup: CDR1 LGHDT, CDR2 YNNKEL (reference sequence). The CDR3 runs 15 residues. V lost 0 bases to trimming and J lost 2 bases, with 10 bases between them. CDR3 region: CASSQEGAGQETQYF. The CDR3 DNA reads TGTGCCAGCAGCCAAGAGGGAGCGGGTCAAGAGACCCAGTACTTC.

This clonotype came up a few times. V usage is TRBV7-8 and J usage is TRBJ2-7; 10 nucleotides agree with TRBD1. CDR3 length: 15 residues. Germline V lookup: CDR1 SGHVS, CDR2 FQNEAQ. V dropped 1 base and J dropped 6; count of bases not matched to a gene: 6. The CDR3 nucleotides are TGTGCCAGCAGCTTAGAGGGACAGGGGATGGTCGAGCAGTACTTC. Its protein is CASSLEGQGMVEQYF.

This chain links TRBV12-3 or TRBV12-4 with TRBJ2-6; a possible D gene is TRBD1 (6 bases). The length of the CDR3 is 20 residues. V was pared by 6 bases and J by 1 base, with 25 bases between. CDR3 sequence reads: CASRPYPGWQGSSGANVLTF. The CDR3, as DNA: TGTGCCAGCAGGCCCTACCCCGGTTGGCAGGGGAGTTCTGGGGCCAACGTCCTGACTTTC.

The chain employs TRBV12-3 or TRBV12-4 and TRBJ2-7; perhaps TRBD1 as D (5 bases). This CDR3 has 14 residues. V dropped 6 bases and J dropped 4 bases, with 16 bases sitting between them. CDR3 loop: CASSPQGTPYEQYF. The CDR3 region has the DNA TGTGCCAGCAGCCCTCAGGGTACGCCTTACGAGCAGTACTTC.

The gene calls are TRBV2 and TRBJ2-7, with D uncertain. Germline V lookup: CDR1 SNHLY, CDR2 FYNNEI. V lost 3 bases to trimming and J lost 1 base, with 16 bases between them. The CDR3 spans 16 residues. The DNA for the CDR3 is TGTGCCAGCAGTGAGGGTTGGGATTTGTTATCCTACGAGCAGTACTTC. Translation gives CASSEGWDLLSYEQYF.

This clonotype was seen a few times. The chain joins TRBV4-3 to TRBJ2-5; no firm D call. This CDR3 spans 17 amino acids. Per germline, CDR1 LGHNA and CDR2 YSLEER. The V gene lost 0 bases and the J gene lost 2 bases, with 16 bases spanning the gap. CDR3 in amino acids: CASSQDLVLDGQETQYF. The CDR3, as DNA: TGCGCCAGCAGCCAAGATCTAGTTCTCGACGGTCAAGAGACCCAGTACTTC.

This clonotype occurred a few times. The chain couples TRBV15 to TRBJ2-1, with D maybe TRBD1 (5 bases). This CDR3 is built from 18 residues. With 0 bases removed from V and 6 bases from J, the gap between germline ends came to 21 bases. Germline V lookup: CDR1 LNHNV, CDR2 YYDKDF (reference sequence). The CDR3: CATSRDTSQGDWINEQFF. The DNA for the CDR3 is TGTGCCACCAGCAGAGACACCTCCCAGGGCGACTGGATCAATGAGCAGTTCTTC.

The chain combines TRBV5-1 with TRBJ2-5; no clear D gene. This CDR3 contains 16 residues. CDR1 and CDR2 (germline): SGHRS, YFSETQ. V shed 4 bases and J shed 1 base, with 17 bases lying between them. The CDR3 bases are TGCGCCAGCAGCCCGGGCCTTTACAGAACCCAAGAGACCCAGTACTTC. Encoded protein: CASSPGLYRTQETQYF.